The entry below describes one T cell receptor beta chain. This clone was counted between two and nine times. What antigen it recognizes has not been identified. Nothing much larger sits one base from this clone, and base qualities are not available. The CDR3, cysteine through phenylalanine, is 12 amino acids long. Just CDR3 DNA is preserved here, 36 bases in frame from base 1. V sheds 8 bases and J sheds 2 bases, leaving 13 bases between their ends. The germline V gene (reference sequence) provides CDR1 GTSNPN and CDR2 SVGIG. The data stem from a study of cytomegalovirus exposure and HLA in healthy donors (dated by TCRdb to about 2017). Looking at the study overall: An earlier analysis of fewer than 750 of the donors reported 276 Gb of sequence data and about 120 million unique TCR beta sequences obtained from about 179 million T cells. Approximately 300 gigabases of sequencing data and around 85 million unique TCR sequences made up an early release that covered approximately 620 HLA-typed donors. Of the approximately 370 genotyped donors, 70% to 90% were placed in the genetic ancestry cluster associated with self-reported Caucasian donors. The study was designed to test whether signatures of past pathogen exposure could be identified by cataloging public T cell receptors. The study used immunosequencing to profile the T cell repertoires of approximately 630 subjects and linked those repertoires to cytomegalovirus serostatus. Besides the first cohort of approximately 710 subjects, a separate validation cohort made up of over 100 different subjects was used. To predict cytomegalovirus infection status, the study brought together high-throughput TCR immunosequencing, statistical association of individual TCRs with disease status, and machine learning. In a later analysis, previously published TCR beta repertoires from hundreds of donors were re-analyzed and high-resolution HLA genotyping was added so that TCR occurrence patterns could be studied. Rather than using new phenotypic data, the later analysis identified candidate immune exposures from TCR beta sequences and from how often those sequences occurred across donors. To decide whether each TCR beta V gene segment behaved as functional or pseudogenic, an earlier analysis of some 600 of the donors relied on high-throughput TCR beta sequencing. Donor age, sex, ethnicity and CMV serostatus were collected together with the repertoire data. Genome-wide SNP genotypes for about 65% of the roughly 700 donors were used in a later genetic analysis, which treated that subset as a discovery cohort. Every discovery cohort repertoire had been produced on one sequencing platform. Class I and class II HLA loci were covered by the typing at four-digit resolution. Typing coverage varied by locus: 629-630 donors for A, B, C, DRB1 and DQB1; approximately 500 for DQA1; about 600 for DPA1; approximately 470 for DPB1. Four or five DR-DQ haplotypes were treated as single units for association and clustering because of strong linkage in the cohort. On average, roughly 240,000 unique TCR beta nucleotide sequences were sequenced per donor among 300 to 500 genotyped donors of the cohort, with roughly 18% of those sequences being non-productive. Overall results and qualifications from the work: A later analysis reported that several top co-occurrence clusters appeared linked to parvovirus B19, influenza, CMV and Epstein-Barr virus. In a later genetic analysis, fewer N-insertions in productive TCRs were reported among donors in an Asian-associated ancestry cluster than the roughly 700-donor mean. The study gave a list of some 150 TCR beta chains associated with cytomegalovirus. At a false discovery rate of 0.05, a later analysis linked under 20,000 TCR beta sequences to specific HLA alleles. V-gene and J-gene trimming of TCR beta chains was associated with a missense DCLRE1C variant in a later genetic analysis, and the association was replicated in an independent cohort. CMV serostatus was the only immune exposure information available for the cohort. Most CMV-associated TCR beta chains appeared to be HLA-restricted in a later analysis, and the HLA associations seemed to be driven largely by CMV exposure. In a later analysis, the rate of TCR association differed among HLA loci, with DRB1 alleles having the most associated TCRs and HLA-C alleles having the fewest. Some IMGT-functional V segments, including TRBV6-2 and TRBV6-3, could not be told apart with the 87-base-pair reads, so those segments were excluded. The authors suggested that the approach could potentially be generalized to other disease states and immunological phenotypes. Broadly in line with IMGT annotations, most TCR beta V segments showed up in productive rearrangements about 87% or about 30% of the time in an earlier analysis of under 700 of the donors. In vitro tests confirmed that a few of the cytomegalovirus-associated TCR beta chains recognize cytomegalovirus antigens. Because some donors lacked HLA typing at each locus, the association tests relied only on the typed subset. Roughly uniform sequencing depth across donors was assumed in presence/absence analyses, although this assumption may not hold. Compared with equally common non-associated chains, HLA-associated TCR beta chains in a later analysis were more clonally expanded and had lower generation probabilities. The classifier was reported to diagnose cytomegalovirus status with high specificity and sensitivity in both the original and validation cohorts. The earlier analysis of approximately 540 of the donors excluded over 15 rarely observed V segments, including chromosome 9 orphons, because counts were too low. A further reported finding was that TCR beta sequences accurately predicted the HLA-A and HLA-B alleles for most subjects in the first cohort. When HLA alleles, especially DR and DQ, strongly co-occurred, attributing TCR associations to individual alleles was difficult. Across donors, most TCR sequences were observed very rarely, whereas some public TCRs were present in many individuals. The sequencing pipeline was judged likely to have produced a cluster of highly shared sequence variants as a technical artifact. Linkage disequilibrium might explain the correlated functional status among segregating V segments, but an unknown experimental factor could not be excluded. This cohort had only TCR beta chains sequenced, and the lack of alpha or paired-chain data limited which features could be detected.

In total, approximately 700 healthy bone marrow donors made up the cohort. All cohort members were sampled while nominally healthy, although unrecorded immune exposures were likely present. The donor was CMV seronegative and belonged to the group of around 350 seronegative cohort members. Each donor provided a peripheral blood sample, and peripheral blood mononuclear cells were used for TCR beta sequencing. The Qiagen DNeasy Blood Extraction Kit was used to extract genomic DNA from the blood cell samples. Libraries came from the immunoSEQ multiplex PCR assay. The multiplex PCR relied on a mix of 60 forward primers for TCR Vbeta segments and 13 reverse primers for TCR Jbeta segments. The CDR3 region of rearranged TCR beta genes was amplified from genomic DNA with a multiplex PCR assay. The Illumina HiSeq System was used to sequence the amplified TCR beta libraries as 87-base-pair reads. From the authors' description of their analysis: A later analysis tallied roughly 78 million unique TCR beta chains across the 666 repertoires, and some 10 million of those chains were shared by two or more donors. Raw reads were error-corrected and collapsed into unique sequences by a nearest-neighbor algorithm in which closely related sequences were merged to remove PCR and sequencing errors. CDR3 sequences were aligned to IMGT reference sequences to assign V, D and J gene segments. For a sequence to be retained, at least a six-nucleotide match to both a V gene segment and a J gene segment was required. Rearrangements were called productive when the CDR3 lacked stop codons and stayed in frame with V and J; all others were non-productive. CDR3 was defined by IMGT convention, running from the second conserved V-encoded cysteine to the conserved J-encoded phenylalanine. The earlier analysis of some 540 of the donors excluded any sequence lacking an unambiguous match to a single V gene segment. In an earlier analysis of more than 500 of the donors, a V segment was called functional when productive rearrangements were above 56.7%, and segregating when the standard deviation between donors exceeded 5%. To diagnose cytomegalovirus status from the catalog of TCR beta chain sequences, a statistical classification framework was built. V and J gene assignment, in a later analysis, came from comparing TCR nucleotide sequences with IMGT/GENE-DB human TR gene sequences. A later analysis assigned CDR3 sequences and most-parsimonious VDJ recombination scenarios with the TCRdist pipeline. In a later analysis, each TCR beta chain was defined by its CDR3 amino acid sequence together with its V-gene family, and reads without a unique V-gene family were excluded. To address suspected cross-contamination and a sequencing artifact, a later analysis removed a few hundred highly shared, low-generation-probability nucleotide sequences. In a later analysis, a clonal expansion index for each public chain was calculated from normalized within-repertoire ranks of inferred template counts. A later analysis computed generation probabilities with a VDJ recombination model fitted to out-of-frame rearrangements, and checked the results against IGoR. Hypergeometric tests were used in a later analysis to score TCR-TCR, TCR-HLA and TCR-CMV co-occurrence, with a repertoire-size bias correction applied to the TCR pairs. In a later analysis, false discovery rates were estimated by permuting HLA or CMV assignments 20 times. In a later analysis, co-occurring TCRs were grouped using DBSCAN, and TCRdist sequence similarity was added for clustering within HLA-allele-positive subsets. Repertoires with fewer than 30,000 or more than 120,000 public chains, plus five repertoires with anomalous nucleotide sharing, were excluded from co-occurrence clustering. In its TCRdb copy, this immuneACCESS table keeps in-frame sequences only and misses some clones. Where compared with another copy, unresolved V genes explain less than half of these, and the others have no known cause. The V and J calls and clone size come from that table; D and trimming were worked out from the DNA. This sample comprises some 140,000 clones, approximately 83% of them detected only once. The ten largest make up around 3.1% of the sample.

Sequenced input: PBMCs. The chain employs TRBV30 and TRBJ2-7; a tentative D match to TRBD1 spans 5 bases. The receptor comes from a middle-aged man in good health and CMV-seronegative. This receptor has the CDR3 CAGAKGPYEQYF. The sequenced DNA is TGTGCCGGCGCGAAGGGGCCCTACGAGCAGTACTTC.